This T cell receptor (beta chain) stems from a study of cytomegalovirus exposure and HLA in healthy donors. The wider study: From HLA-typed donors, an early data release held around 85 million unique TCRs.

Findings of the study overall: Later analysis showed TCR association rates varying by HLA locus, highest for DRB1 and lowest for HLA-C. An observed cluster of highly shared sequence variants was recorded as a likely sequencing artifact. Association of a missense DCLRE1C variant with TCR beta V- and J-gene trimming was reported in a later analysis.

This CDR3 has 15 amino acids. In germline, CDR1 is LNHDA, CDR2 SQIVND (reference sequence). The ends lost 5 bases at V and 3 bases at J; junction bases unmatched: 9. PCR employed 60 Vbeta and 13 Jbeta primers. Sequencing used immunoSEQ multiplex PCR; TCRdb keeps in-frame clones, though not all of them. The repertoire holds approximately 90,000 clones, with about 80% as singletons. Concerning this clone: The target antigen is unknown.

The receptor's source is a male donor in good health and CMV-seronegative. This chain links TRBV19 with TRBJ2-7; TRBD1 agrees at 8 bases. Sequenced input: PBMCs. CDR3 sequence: CASSFSGTGRYEQYF. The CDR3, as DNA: TGTGCCAGTAGTTTCTCCGGGACAGGCCGCTACGAGCAGTACTTC. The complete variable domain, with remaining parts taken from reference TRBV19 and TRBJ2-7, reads DGGITQSPKYLFRKEGQNVTLSCEQNLNHDAMYWYRQDPGQGLRLIYYSQIVNDFQKGDIAEGYSVSREKKESFPLTVTSAQKNPTAFYLCASSFSGTGRYEQYFGPGTRLTVT.